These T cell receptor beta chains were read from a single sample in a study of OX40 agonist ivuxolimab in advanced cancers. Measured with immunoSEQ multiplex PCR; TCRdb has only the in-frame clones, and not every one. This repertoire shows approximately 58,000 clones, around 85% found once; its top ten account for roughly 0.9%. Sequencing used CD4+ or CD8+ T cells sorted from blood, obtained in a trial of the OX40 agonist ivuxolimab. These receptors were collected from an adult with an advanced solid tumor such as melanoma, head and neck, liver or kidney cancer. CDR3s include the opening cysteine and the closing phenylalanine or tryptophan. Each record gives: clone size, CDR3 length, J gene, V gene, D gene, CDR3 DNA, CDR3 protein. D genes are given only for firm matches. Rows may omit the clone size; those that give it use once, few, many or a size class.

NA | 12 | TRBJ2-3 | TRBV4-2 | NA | TGTGCCAGCAGCCGATTAGGGGATACGCAGTATTTT | CASSRLGDTQYF
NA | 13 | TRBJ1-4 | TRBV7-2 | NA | TGTGCCAGCAGCAACCCGGCCACCGAAAAACTGTTTTTT | CASSNPATEKLFF
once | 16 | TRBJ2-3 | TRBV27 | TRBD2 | TGTGCCAGCAGTCGGCGACTAGCGGGGGGGCAAGATACGCAGTATTTT | CASSRRLAGGQDTQYF
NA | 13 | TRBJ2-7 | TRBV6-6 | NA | TGTGCCAGCAGGGCGGGACATTCCTACGAGCAGTACTTC | CASRAGHSYEQYF
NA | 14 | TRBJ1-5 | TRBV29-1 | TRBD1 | TGCAGCGTTTCGGCAGGGGGTATCAATCAGCCCCAGCATTTT | CSVSAGGINQPQHF
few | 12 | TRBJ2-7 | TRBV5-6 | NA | TGTGCCAGCAGCTTGCAGGGGTACGAGCAGTACTTC | CASSLQGYEQYF
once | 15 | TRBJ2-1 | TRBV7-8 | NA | TGTGCCAGCAGGGAGGCGGAAAACTCCTACAATGAGCAGTTCTTC | CASREAENSYNEQFF
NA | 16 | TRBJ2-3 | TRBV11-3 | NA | TGTGCCAGCAGCCCAAGGTCCCCCAAGGTTGAAGATACGCAGTATTTT | CASSPRSPKVEDTQYF
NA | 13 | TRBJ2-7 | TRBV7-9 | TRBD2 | TGTGCCAGCACCCTGGGGGGGATCGACGAGCAGTACTTC | CASTLGGIDEQYF
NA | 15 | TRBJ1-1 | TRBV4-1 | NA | TGCGCCTGCAAGGGGGGCGTTGGGGGGAACACTGAAGCTTTCTTT | CACKGGVGGNTEAFF
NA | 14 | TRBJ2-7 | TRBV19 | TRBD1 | TGTGCCAGTAGTATTTCGCAGGGGGCGGGCGAGCAGTACTTC | CASSISQGAGEQYF
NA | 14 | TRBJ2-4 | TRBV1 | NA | TGCACCAGCAGCCAAGGTACGGCCAAAAACATTCAGTACTTC | CTSSQGTAKNIQYF
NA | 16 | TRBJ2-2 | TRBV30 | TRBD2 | TGTGCCTGGGAATTCGGGACTAGCGGGAGGGCCGGGGAGCTGTTTTTT | CAWEFGTSGRAGELFF
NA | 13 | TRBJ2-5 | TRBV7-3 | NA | TGTGCCAGCAGCTCAGGACAGAGGGAGACCCAGTACTTC | CASSSGQRETQYF
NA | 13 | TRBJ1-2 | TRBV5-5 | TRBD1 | TGTGCCAGCAGCTTTGGACAGGGGGATGGCTACACCTTC | CASSFGQGDGYTF
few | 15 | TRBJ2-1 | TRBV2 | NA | TGTGCCAGCAGTGCGGACAGAGTTTCCTACAATGAGCAGTTCTTC | CASSADRVSYNEQFF
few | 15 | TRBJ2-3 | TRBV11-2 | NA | TGTGCCAGCAGCTCGCGGGGTGCTAGCACAGATACGCAGTATTTT | CASSSRGASTDTQYF
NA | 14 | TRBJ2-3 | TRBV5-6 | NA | TGTGCCAGCAGCCTCGGAGGGGGCACAGATACGCAGTATTTT | CASSLGGGTDTQYF
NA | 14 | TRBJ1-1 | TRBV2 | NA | TGTGCCAGCAGTAAGGACGGGGTGAACACTGAAGCTTTCTTT | CASSKDGVNTEAFF
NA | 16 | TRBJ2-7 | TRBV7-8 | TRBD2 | TGTGCCAGCAGCCGCTTCGGGAGGGGGACCACCTACGAGCAGTACTTC | CASSRFGRGTTYEQYF
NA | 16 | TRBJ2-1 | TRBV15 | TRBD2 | TGTGCCACCAGCAGAGATTTGGCGGGAGGGCTCAATGAGCAGTTCTTC | CATSRDLAGGLNEQFF
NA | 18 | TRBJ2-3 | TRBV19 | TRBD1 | TGTGCCAGTAGTATAGAGGGAAGGACAGGGGGCAACACAGATACGCAGTATTTT | CASSIEGRTGGNTDTQYF
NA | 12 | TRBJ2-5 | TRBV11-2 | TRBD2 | TGTGCCAGCAGCTGGCGGGGGGAGACCCAGTACTTC | CASSWRGETQYF
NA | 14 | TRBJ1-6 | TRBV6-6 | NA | TGTGCCAGCAGTTATATACCACGAGGGTCACCCCTCCACTTT | CASSYIPRGSPLHF
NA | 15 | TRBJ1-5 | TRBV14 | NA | TGTGCCAGCAGCCAAGAGGGAGACAACAATCAGCCCCAGCATTTT | CASSQEGDNNQPQHF
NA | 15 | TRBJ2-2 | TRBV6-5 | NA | TGTGCCAGCAGGCCCCTAGCAATAAACACCGGGGAGCTGTTTTTT | CASRPLAINTGELFF
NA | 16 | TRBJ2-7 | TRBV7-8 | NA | TGTGCCAGCAGCCACAGTTCTAGGATGTCGGCTTACGAGCAGTACTTC | CASSHSSRMSAYEQYF
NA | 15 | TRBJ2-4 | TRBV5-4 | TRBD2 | TGTGCCAGCAGCCCGGGGGGTAGCGGGAAAAACATTCAGTACTTC | CASSPGGSGKNIQYF
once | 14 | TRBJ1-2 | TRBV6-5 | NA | TGTGCCAGCAGTTACGACAGACTAAACTATGGCTACACCTTC | CASSYDRLNYGYTF
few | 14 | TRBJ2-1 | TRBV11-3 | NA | TGTGCCAGCAGCTTAGGGGGGTACCACAATGAGCAGTTCTTC | CASSLGGYHNEQFF
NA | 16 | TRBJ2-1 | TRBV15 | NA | TGTGCCACCAGCAGAGAAGGGGTGTTACGGATGGGTGAGCAGTTCTTC | CATSREGVLRMGEQFF
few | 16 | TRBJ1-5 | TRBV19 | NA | TGTGCCAGTAGTATAGATCTGGGGCGGACCAATCAGCCCCAGCATTTT | CASSIDLGRTNQPQHF
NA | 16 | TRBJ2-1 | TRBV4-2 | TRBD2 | TGTGCCAGCAGCCCTTCGACTAGCGGCTTGTACAATGAGCAGTTCTTC | CASSPSTSGLYNEQFF
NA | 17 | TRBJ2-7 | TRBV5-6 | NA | TGTGCCAGCAGCTTGGTCATTGCGGCTCTAGGCGCCTACGAGCAGTACTTC | CASSLVIAALGAYEQYF